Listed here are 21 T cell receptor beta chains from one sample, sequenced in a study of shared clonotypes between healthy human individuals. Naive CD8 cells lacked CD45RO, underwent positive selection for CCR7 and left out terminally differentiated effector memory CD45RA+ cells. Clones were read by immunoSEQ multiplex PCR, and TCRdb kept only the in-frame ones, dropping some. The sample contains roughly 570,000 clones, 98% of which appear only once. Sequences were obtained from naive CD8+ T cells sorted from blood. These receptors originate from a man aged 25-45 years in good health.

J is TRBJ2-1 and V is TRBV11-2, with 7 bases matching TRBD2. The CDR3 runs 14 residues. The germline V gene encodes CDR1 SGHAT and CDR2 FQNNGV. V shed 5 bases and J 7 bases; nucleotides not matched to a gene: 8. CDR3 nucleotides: TGTGCCAGCAGCAAGGCGGGAGTTTTGAATGAGCAGTTCTTC. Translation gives CASSKAGVLNEQFF.

The CDR3 DNA sequence: TGCGCCAGCAGCTTGGTACGGGGGGGCTCCTACGAGCAGTACTTC. This sequence encodes CASSLVRGGSYEQYF. This chain connects TRBV5-1 to TRBJ2-7; TRBD2 matches at 8 bases. The CDR3 is made up of 15 amino acids. V lost 0 bases, J lost 0 bases, and 2 bases stayed unmatched. Germline V gives CDR1 SGHRS, CDR2 YFSETQ. Variable domain in full (rest from reference TRBV5-1 and TRBJ2-7): KAGVTQTPRYLIKTRGQQVTLSCSPISGHRSVSWYQQTPGQGLQFLFEYFSETQRNKGNFPGRFSGRQFSNSRSEMNVSTLELGDSALYLCASSLVRGGSYEQYFGPGTRLTVT.

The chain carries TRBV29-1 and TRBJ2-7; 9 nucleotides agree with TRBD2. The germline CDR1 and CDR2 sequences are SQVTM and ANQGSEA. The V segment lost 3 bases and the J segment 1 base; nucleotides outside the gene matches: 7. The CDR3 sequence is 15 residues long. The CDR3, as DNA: TGCAGCGTTGAGGCTAGCGGGGACTTTTCCTACGAGCAGTACTTC. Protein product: CSVEASGDFSYEQYF.

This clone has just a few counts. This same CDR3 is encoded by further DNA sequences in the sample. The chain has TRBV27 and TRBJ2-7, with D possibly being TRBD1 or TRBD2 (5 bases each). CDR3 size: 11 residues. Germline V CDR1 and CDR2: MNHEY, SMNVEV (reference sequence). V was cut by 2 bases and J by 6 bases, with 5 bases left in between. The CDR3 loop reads CASSLGGEQYF. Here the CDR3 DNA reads TGTGCCAGCAGTTTAGGGGGCGAGCAGTACTTC.

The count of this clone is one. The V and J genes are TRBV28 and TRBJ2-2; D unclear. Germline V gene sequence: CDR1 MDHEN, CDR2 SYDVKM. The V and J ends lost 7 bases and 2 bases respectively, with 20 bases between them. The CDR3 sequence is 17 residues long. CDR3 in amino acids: CASTQLVRSRNTGELFF. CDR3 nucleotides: TGTGCCAGCACCCAGCTTGTGCGGAGCCGTAACACCGGGGAGCTGTTTTTT.

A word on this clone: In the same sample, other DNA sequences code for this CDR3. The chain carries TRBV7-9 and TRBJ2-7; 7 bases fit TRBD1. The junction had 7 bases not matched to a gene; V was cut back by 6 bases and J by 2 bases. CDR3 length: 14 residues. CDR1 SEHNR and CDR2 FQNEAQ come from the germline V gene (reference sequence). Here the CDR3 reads CASSSGTEAYEQYF. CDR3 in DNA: TGTGCCAGCAGTTCCGGGACAGAGGCCTACGAGCAGTACTTC. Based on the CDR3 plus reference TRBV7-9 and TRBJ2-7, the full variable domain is DTGVSQNPRHKITKRGQNVTFRCDPISEHNRLYWYRQTLGQGPEFLTYFQNEAQLEKSRLLSDRFSAERPKGSFSTLEIQRTEQGDSAMYLCASSSGTEAYEQYFGPGTRLTVT.

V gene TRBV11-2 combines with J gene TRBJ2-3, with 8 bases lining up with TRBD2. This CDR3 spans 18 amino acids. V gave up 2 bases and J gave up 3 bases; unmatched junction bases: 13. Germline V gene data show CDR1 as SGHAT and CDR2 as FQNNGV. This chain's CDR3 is CASSLFGRGGVDTDTQYF. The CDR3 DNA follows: TGTGCCAGCAGCTTATTTGGCCGGGGGGGCGTCGATACAGATACGCAGTATTTT.

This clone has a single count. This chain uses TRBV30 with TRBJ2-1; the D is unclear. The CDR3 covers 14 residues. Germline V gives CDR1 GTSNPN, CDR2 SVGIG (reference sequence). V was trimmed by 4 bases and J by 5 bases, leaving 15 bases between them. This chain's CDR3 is CAWMSDWPHNEQFF. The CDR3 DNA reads TGTGCCTGGATGTCCGATTGGCCTCACAATGAGCAGTTCTTC.

CDR3 sequence reads: CSVGVVQGASTDTQYF. The CDR3 region has the DNA TGCAGCGTTGGGGTCGTGCAGGGGGCTAGCACAGATACGCAGTATTTT. The chain employs TRBV29-1 and TRBJ2-3; 8 bases match TRBD1. V lost 4 bases to trimming and J lost 0 bases; unmatched junction nucleotides: 9. Per germline, CDR1 SQVTM and CDR2 ANQGSEA. The CDR3 contains 16 residues.

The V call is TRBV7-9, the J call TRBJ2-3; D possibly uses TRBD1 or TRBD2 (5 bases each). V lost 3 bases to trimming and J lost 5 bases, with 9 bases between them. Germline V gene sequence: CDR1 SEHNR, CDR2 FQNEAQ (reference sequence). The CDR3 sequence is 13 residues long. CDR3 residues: CASSFGGGDTQYF. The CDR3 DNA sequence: TGTGCCAGCAGCTTTGGTGGGGGAGATACGCAGTATTTT.

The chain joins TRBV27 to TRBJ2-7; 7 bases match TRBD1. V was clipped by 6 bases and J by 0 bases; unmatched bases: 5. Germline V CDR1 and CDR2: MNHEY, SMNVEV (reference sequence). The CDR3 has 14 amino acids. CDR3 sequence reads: CASRVGDSSYEQYF. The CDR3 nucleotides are TGTGCCAGCAGGGTCGGGGACAGCTCCTACGAGCAGTACTTC.

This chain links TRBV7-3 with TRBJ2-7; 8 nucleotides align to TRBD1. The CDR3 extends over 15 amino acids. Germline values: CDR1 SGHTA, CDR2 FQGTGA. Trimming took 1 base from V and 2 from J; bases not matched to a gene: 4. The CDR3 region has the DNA TGTGCCAGCAGCTTAAGCGGGACAGGACCCTACGAGCAGTACTTC. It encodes CASSLSGTGPYEQYF.

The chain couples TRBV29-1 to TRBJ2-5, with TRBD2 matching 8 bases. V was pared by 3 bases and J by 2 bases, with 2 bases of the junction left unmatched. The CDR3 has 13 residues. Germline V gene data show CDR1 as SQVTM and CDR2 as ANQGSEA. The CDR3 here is CSVDSGVQETQYF. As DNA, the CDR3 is TGCAGCGTTGATAGCGGGGTTCAAGAGACCCAGTACTTC. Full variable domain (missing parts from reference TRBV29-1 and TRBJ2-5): SAVISQKPSRDICQRGTSLTIQCQVDSQVTMMFWYRQQPGQSLTLIATANQGSEATYESGFVIDKFPISRPNLTFSTLTVSNMSPEDSSIYLCSVDSGVQETQYFGPGTRLLVL.

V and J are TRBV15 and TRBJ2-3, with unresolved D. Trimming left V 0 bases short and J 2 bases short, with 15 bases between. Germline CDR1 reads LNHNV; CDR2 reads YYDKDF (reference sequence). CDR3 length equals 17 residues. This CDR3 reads CATSRDRSIPTTDTQYF. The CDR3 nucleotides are TGTGCCACCAGCAGAGACCGATCTATCCCCACCACAGATACGCAGTATTTT.

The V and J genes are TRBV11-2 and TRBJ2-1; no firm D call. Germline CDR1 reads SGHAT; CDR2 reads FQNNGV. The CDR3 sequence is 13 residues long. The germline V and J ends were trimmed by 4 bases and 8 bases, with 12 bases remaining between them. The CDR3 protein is CASSSDSRDEQFF. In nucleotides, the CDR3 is TGTGCCAGCAGCTCCGATTCTAGGGATGAGCAGTTCTTC.

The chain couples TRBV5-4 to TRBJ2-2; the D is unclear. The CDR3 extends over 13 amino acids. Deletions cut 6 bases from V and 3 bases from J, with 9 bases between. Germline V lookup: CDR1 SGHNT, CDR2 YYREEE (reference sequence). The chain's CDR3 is CASIHPDTGELFF. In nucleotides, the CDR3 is TGTGCCAGCATCCACCCCGACACCGGGGAGCTGTTTTTT.

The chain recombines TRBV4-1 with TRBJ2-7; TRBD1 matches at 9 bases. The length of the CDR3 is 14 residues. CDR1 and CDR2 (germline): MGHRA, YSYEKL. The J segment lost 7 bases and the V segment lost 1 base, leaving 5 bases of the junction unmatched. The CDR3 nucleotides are TGCGCCAGCAGCCAAGTACAGGGGGCGGAGGAGCAGTACTTC. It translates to CASSQVQGAEEQYF.

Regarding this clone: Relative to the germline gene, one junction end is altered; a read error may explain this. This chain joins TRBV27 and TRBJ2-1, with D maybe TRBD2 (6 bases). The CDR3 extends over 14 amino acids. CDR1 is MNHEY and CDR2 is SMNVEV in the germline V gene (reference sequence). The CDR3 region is CASSFRESFNEQFF. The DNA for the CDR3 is TGTGCCAGCAGTTTTCGGGAGTCCTTCAATGAGCAGTTCTTC.

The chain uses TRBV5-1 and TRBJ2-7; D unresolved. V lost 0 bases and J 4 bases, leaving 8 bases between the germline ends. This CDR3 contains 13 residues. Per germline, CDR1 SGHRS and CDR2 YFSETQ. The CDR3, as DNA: TGCGCCAGCAGCTTGGGAGGCGAATACGAGCAGTACTTC. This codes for CASSLGGEYEQYF.

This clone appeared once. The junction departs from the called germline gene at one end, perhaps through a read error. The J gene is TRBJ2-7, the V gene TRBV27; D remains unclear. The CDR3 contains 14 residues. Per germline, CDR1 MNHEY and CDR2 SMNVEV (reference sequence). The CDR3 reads CATSRSTYSYEQYF. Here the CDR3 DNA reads TGTGCCACCAGTAGATCGACTTACTCCTACGAGCAGTACTTC.

CDR3 nucleotides: TGTGCCAGCAGCCAAGATTTGAGGACCGGGGAGCTGTTTTTT. Amino acid sequence: CASSQDLRTGELFF. The chain couples TRBV14 to TRBJ2-2; no reliable D call. Germline V CDR1 and CDR2: SGHDN, FVKESK. Trimming took 0 bases from V and 5 from J, leaving 7 bases between them. CDR3 length: 14 amino acids.